This TCR beta chain emerged from a study of blood T cell repertoires in COVID-19. Study overall: Samples representing acute and convalescent COVID-19 were sourced from the United States, Italy and Spain. PBMCs, B-cell-depleted T cells, or T cells were the source of the cDNA or gDNA that made up the material.

V was pared by 2 bases and J by 3 bases, with 8 bases between. CDR3 length equals 13 residues. The germline V gene encodes CDR1 SEHNR and CDR2 FQNEAQ (reference sequence). In the study's own analysis: Amplified reference gene primers provided the basis for estimating nucleated cell counts. Clones were sequenced by immunoSEQ multiplex PCR, and TCRdb holds only the in-frame ones, with some missing. V, J and clone size were drawn from that table, and D and trimming were deduced from the DNA. The sample carries some 57,000 clones, around 89% recorded once. The chain has TRBV7-9 and TRBJ2-7; D gene ambiguous. This receptor was taken from a man between 60 and 75 years old with acute or convalescent COVID-19. Sequencing was performed on peripheral blood. The CDR3 sequence is CASSLFRHYEQYF. As DNA, the CDR3 is TGTGCCAGCAGCTTATTCAGACACTACGAGCAGTACTTC.